Below, 12 T cell receptor beta chains from the same sample are listed, as sequenced in a study of cytomegalovirus exposure and HLA in healthy donors (dated by TCRdb to about 2017). Library method: the immunoSEQ multiplex PCR assay. The multiplex PCR relied on a mix of 60 forward primers for TCR Vbeta segments and 13 reverse primers for TCR Jbeta segments. Sourced from immuneACCESS, this table was stored by TCRdb with only in-frame sequences that have V and J called. A share of the clones is absent; for the studies checked, an unresolved V gene accounts for under half, and the remainder has no known explanation. This sample comprises around 88,000 clones, less than 80% of them detected only once. The biggest ten clones account for 4.1% of the sample. The sample taken for sequencing was PBMCs. These receptors all stem from a woman aged 40 to 49 in good health and CMV-seropositive.

The chain uses TRBV19 and TRBJ2-3; 9 bases are shared with TRBD2. CDR1 and CDR2 from the germline V gene are LNHDA and SQIVND (reference sequence). The CDR3 contains 19 residues. Losses at the gene ends were 6 bases for V and 1 base for J; bases not matched to a gene: 17. The chain's CDR3 is CASRRKPGLAGFGTDTQYF. The CDR3 DNA follows: TGTGCCAGTAGACGTAAGCCGGGACTAGCCGGGTTCGGCACAGATACGCAGTATTTT.

V usage is TRBV11-3 and J usage is TRBJ2-5, with 10 bases lining up with TRBD1. The CDR3 runs to 12 residues. V was clipped by 8 bases and J by 3 bases; unmatched bases: 0. Germline loops: CDR1 SGHNT, CDR2 YENEEA. As DNA, the CDR3 is TGTGCCAGCGGGACAGGGGAAGAGACCCAGTACTTC. Translation gives CASGTGEETQYF.

The J gene is TRBJ2-2, the V gene TRBV27; the match to TRBD2 covers 8 bases. The junction had 11 bases not matched to a gene; V was cut back by 4 bases and J by 4 bases. The CDR3 consists of 17 residues. Germline V gene data show CDR1 as MNHEY and CDR2 as SMNVEV (reference sequence). Written as DNA, the CDR3 is TGTGCCAGCAGTTCCCGGGGGGGGCGCGGGATCACCGGGGAGCTGTTTTTT. Protein: CASSSRGGRGITGELFF.

V and J are TRBV19 and TRBJ2-3, with D possibly TRBD1 on 6 matching bases. Trimming took off 11 bases at V and 4 bases at J, with 16 bases between the two ends. This CDR3 comprises 13 residues. Germline V gives CDR1 LNHDA, CDR2 SQIVND (reference sequence). Here the CDR3 reads CAGKNRDSDTQYF. CDR3 bases: TGTGCCGGGAAAAACAGGGATTCAGATACGCAGTATTTT.

This chain joins TRBV4-2 and TRBJ2-6; D uncertain. Trimming cost V 2 bases and J 7 bases, with 6 bases left between them. Germline CDR1 reads LGHNA; CDR2 reads YNFKEQ. This CDR3 contains 13 residues. CDR3 sequence (DNA): TGTGCCAGCAGCCAAAGTAGAGCCAACGTCCTGACTTTC. As protein: CASSQSRANVLTF.

V and J are TRBV5-4 and TRBJ2-2; 10 nucleotides align to TRBD1. Trimming took 4 bases from V and 2 from J; bases not matched to a gene: 5. The CDR3 has 16 amino acids. The germline CDR1 and CDR2 sequences are SGHNT and YYREEE (reference sequence). The CDR3 coding sequence is TGTGCCAGCAGCACGACAGGGGGCAGAAACACCGGGGAGCTGTTTTTT. This codes for CASSTTGGRNTGELFF.

The J gene is TRBJ2-5, the V gene TRBV7-8; 7 positions match TRBD2. The germline CDR1 and CDR2 sequences are SGHVS and FQNEAQ. Losses at the gene ends were 7 bases for V and 3 bases for J; bases not matched to a gene: 8. There are 14 residues in the CDR3. CDR3 region: CASKPAGAEETQYF. In DNA, the CDR3 is TGTGCCAGCAAACCTGCGGGAGCGGAAGAGACCCAGTACTTC. The complete variable domain, with remaining parts taken from reference TRBV7-8 and TRBJ2-5, reads GAGVSQSPRYKVAKRGQDVALRCDPISGHVSLFWYQQALGQGPEFLTYFQNEAQLDKSGLPSDRFFAERPEGSVSTLKIQRTQQEDSAVYLCASKPAGAEETQYFGPGTRLLVL.

This chain links TRBV30 with TRBJ1-6; possibly TRBD1 for D (6 bases). CDR3 size: 13 residues. CDR1 is GTSNPN, CDR2 SVGIG, per germline (reference sequence). Trimming shortened V by 7 bases and J by 4 bases, and 11 bases separated the two germline ends. The CDR3 sequence is CASQGNYNSPLHF. CDR3 nucleotide sequence: TGTGCCTCTCAGGGGAATTATAATTCACCCCTCCACTTT. The complete variable domain, with remaining parts taken from reference TRBV30 and TRBJ1-6, reads SQTIHQWPATLVQPVGSPLSLECTVEGTSNPNLYWYRQAAGRGLQLLFYSVGIGQISSEVPQNLSASRPQDRQFILSSKKLLLSDSGFYLCASQGNYNSPLHFGNGTRLTVT.

The V gene is TRBV5-6, the J gene TRBJ1-6; 7 positions agree with TRBD1. Looked up from germline, CDR1 is SGHDT and CDR2 is YYEEEE. After removal of 0 bases from V and 8 bases from J, the junction contained 2 bases not matched to a gene. The CDR3 consists of 14 residues. The DNA for the CDR3 is TGTGCCAGCAGCTTGGGGGGACAGTATTCACCCCTCCACTTT. The encoded protein is CASSLGGQYSPLHF.

This chain joins TRBV10-3 and TRBJ1-1, with 10 bases identical to TRBD1. CDR1 is ENHRY, CDR2 SYGVKD, per germline. Trimming at V came to 6 bases and at J to 1 base, leaving 5 bases not matched to a gene. The CDR3 consists of 15 residues. The CDR3 bases are TGTGCCATCAGGGGGACAGGGGTCTCGAACACTGAAGCTTTCTTT. Protein sequence: CAIRGTGVSNTEAFF.

The V call is TRBV27, the J call TRBJ1-5, with TRBD1 matching over 10 bases. CDR1 and CDR2 (germline): MNHEY, SMNVEV (reference sequence). The CDR3 runs 14 residues. J was trimmed by 2 bases and V by 5 bases; bases with no gene match: 0. The CDR3 is CASSGTGGNQPQHF. The CDR3 nucleotides are TGTGCCAGCAGTGGGACAGGGGGCAATCAGCCCCAGCATTTT.

V gene TRBV5-1 combines with J gene TRBJ2-3; 9 nucleotides match TRBD1. The CDR3 is 15 amino acids. Trimming took 4 bases from V and 1 from J; bases not matched to a gene: 4. Germline CDR1 SGHRS, CDR2 YFSETQ. DNA of the CDR3: TGCGCCAGCAGCCTCCGGGACAGGGGCACAGATACGCAGTATTTT. It translates to CASSLRDRGTDTQYF.